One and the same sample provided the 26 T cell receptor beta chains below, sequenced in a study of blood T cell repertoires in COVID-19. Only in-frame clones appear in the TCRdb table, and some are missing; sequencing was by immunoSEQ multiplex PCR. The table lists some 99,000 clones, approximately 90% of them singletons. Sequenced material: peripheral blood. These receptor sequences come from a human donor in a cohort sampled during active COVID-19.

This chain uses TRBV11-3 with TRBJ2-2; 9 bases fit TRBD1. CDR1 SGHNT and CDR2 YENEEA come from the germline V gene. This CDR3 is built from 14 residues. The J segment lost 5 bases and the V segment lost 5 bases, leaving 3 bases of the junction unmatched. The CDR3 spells CASSLGQGTGELFF. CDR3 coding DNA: TGTGCCAGCAGCCTAGGACAGGGGACCGGGGAGCTGTTTTTT.

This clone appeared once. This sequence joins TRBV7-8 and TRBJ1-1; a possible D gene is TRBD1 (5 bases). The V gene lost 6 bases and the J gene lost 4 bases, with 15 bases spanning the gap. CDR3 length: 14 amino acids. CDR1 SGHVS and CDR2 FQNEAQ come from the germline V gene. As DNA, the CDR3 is TGTGCCAGCAGTTATTCAGGGTCCTCCACTGAAGCTTTCTTT. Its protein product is CASSYSGSSTEAFF.

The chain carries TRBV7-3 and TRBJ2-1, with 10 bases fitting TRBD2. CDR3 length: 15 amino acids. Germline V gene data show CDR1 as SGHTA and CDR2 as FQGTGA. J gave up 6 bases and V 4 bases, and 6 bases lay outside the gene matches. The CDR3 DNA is TGTGCCAGCAGCTCGAGCGGGGGGGCCGGCAATGAGCAGTTCTTC. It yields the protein CASSSSGGAGNEQFF.

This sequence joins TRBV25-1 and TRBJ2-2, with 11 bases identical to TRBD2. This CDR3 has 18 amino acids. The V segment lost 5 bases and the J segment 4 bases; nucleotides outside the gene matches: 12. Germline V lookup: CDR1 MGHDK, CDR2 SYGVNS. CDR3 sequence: CASSSRASGRLSTGELFF. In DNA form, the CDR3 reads TGTGCCAGCAGTAGTAGGGCTAGCGGGAGGTTGAGCACCGGGGAGCTGTTTTTT.

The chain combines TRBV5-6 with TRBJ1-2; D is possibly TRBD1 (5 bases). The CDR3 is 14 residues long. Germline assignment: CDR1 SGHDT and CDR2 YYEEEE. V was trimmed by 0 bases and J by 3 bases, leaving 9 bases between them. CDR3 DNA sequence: TGTGCCAGCAGCTTGGGGAGGGGAGACTATGGCTACACCTTC. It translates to CASSLGRGDYGYTF.

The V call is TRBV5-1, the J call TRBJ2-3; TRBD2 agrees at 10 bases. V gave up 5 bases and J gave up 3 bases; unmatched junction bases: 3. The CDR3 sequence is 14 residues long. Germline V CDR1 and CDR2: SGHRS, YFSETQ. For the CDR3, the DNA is TGCGCCAGCAGGCATAGCGGGGGGACAGATACGCAGTATTTT. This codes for CASRHSGGTDTQYF.

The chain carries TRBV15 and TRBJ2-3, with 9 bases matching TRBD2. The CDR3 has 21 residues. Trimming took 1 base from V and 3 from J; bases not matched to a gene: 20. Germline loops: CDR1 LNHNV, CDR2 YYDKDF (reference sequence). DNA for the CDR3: TGTGCCACCAGCAGAGTAGGGGCTAGCGGGGCCGGCCCCGTGGAGACAGATACGCAGTATTTT. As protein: CATSRVGASGAGPVETDTQYF.

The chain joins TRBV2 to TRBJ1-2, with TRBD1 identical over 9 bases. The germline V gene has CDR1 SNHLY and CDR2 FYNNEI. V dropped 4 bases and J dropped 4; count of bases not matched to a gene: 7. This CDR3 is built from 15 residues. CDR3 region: CASSGEDRGPYGYTF. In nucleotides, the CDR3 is TGTGCCAGCAGTGGGGAGGACAGGGGACCCTATGGCTACACCTTC.

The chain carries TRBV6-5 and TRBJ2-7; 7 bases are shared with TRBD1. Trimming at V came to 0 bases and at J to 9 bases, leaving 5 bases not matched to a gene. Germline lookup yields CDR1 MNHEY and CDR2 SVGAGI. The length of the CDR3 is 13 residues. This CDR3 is CASSYSGQRGQYF. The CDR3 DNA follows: TGTGCCAGCAGTTACTCGGGACAGAGGGGGCAGTACTTC.

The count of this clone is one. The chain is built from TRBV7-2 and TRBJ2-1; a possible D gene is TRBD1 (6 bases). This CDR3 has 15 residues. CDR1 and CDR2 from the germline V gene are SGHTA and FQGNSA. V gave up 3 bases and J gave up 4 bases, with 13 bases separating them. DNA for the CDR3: TGTGCCAGCAGCTTGGGGGCGGACCTTTACAATGAGCAGTTCTTC. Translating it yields CASSLGADLYNEQFF.

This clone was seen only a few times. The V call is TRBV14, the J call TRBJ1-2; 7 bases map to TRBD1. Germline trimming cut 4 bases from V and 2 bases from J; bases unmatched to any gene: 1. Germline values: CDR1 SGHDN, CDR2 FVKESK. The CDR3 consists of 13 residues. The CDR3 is CASSPGQNYGYTF. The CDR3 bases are TGTGCCAGCAGCCCGGGACAGAACTATGGCTACACCTTC.

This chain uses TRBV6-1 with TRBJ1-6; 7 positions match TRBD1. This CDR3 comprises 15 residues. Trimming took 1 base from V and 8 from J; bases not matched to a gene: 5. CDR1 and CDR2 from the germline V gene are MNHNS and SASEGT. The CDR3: CASSEVPTGHSPLHF. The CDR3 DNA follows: TGTGCCAGCAGTGAAGTTCCGACAGGGCATTCACCCCTCCACTTT.

The DNA for the CDR3 is TGTGCCAGCAGTTTCGGCTCGGGAGAGCAGTACTTC. Residues: CASSFGSGEQYF. The chain is built from TRBV28 and TRBJ2-7, with D tentatively TRBD2 (5 bases). Trimming removed 3 bases from V and 7 bases from J, with 10 bases in between. Germline V lookup: CDR1 MDHEN, CDR2 SYDVKM. CDR3 length: 12 amino acids.

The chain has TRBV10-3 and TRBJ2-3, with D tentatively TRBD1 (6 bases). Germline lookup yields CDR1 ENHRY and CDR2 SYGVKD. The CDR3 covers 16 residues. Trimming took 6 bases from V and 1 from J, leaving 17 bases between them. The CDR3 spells CAISLGVGGGTDTQYF. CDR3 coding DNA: TGTGCCATCAGCCTGGGGGTAGGGGGTGGCACAGATACGCAGTATTTT.

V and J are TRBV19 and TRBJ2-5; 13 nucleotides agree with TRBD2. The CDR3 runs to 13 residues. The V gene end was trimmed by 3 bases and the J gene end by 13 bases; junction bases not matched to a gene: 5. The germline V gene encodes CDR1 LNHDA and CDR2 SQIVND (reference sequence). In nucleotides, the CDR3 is TGTGCCAGTAGTATGGGACTAGCGGGGTCCCGGTACTTC. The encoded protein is CASSMGLAGSRYF.

CDR3 loop: CASGTLSSYNEQFF. CDR3 in DNA: TGTGCCAGTGGGACTTTAAGCTCCTACAATGAGCAGTTCTTC. The rearrangement uses TRBV19 and TRBJ2-1; possibly TRBD2 for D (6 bases). V lost 8 bases and J 0 bases, leaving 11 bases between the germline ends. Germline loops: CDR1 LNHDA, CDR2 SQIVND (reference sequence). The CDR3 totals 14 residues.

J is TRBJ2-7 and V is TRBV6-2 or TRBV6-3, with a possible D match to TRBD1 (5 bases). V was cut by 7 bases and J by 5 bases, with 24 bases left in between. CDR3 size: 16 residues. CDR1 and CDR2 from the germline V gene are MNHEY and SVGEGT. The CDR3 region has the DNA TGTGCCAGCAACCCCCCTTTCAGGGCCAGTGGAAACGAGCAGTACTTC. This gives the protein CASNPPFRASGNEQYF.

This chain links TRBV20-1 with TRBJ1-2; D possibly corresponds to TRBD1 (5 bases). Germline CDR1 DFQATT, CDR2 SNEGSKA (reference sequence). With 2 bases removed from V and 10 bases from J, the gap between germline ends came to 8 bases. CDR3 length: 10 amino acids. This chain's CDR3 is CSARSGDYTF. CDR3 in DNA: TGCAGTGCTAGATCGGGGGACTACACCTTC.

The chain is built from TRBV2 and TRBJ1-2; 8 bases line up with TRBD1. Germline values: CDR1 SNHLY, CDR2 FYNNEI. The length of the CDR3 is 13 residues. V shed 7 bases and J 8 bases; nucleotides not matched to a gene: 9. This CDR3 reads CASISSGGKGYTF. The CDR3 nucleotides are TGTGCCAGCATAAGCTCAGGGGGCAAGGGCTACACCTTC.

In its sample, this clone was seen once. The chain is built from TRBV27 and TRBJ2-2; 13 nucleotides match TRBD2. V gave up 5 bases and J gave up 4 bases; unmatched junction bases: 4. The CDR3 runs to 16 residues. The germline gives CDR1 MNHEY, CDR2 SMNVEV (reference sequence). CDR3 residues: CASSPRLAGGTGELFF. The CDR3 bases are TGTGCCAGCAGTCCGCGACTAGCGGGAGGCACCGGGGAGCTGTTTTTT.

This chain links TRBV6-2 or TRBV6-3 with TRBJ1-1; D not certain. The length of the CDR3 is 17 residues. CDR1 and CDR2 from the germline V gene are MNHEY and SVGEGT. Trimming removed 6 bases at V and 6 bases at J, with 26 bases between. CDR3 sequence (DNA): TGTGCCAGCAGCTCCCTTATCGCTGGTCTAGTCCGGGCTGAAGCTTTCTTT. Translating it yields CASSSLIAGLVRAEAFF.

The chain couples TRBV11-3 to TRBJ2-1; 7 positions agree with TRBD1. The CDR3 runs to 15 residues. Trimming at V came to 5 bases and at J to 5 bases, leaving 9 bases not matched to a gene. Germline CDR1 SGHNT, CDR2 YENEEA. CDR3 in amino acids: CASSLRGQFHNEQFF. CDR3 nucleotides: TGTGCCAGCAGCCTACGGGGACAGTTCCACAATGAGCAGTTCTTC.

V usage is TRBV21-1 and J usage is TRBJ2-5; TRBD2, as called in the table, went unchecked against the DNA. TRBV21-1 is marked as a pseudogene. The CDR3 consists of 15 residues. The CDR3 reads CASSKVAGGQETQYF. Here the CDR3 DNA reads TGTGCCAGCAGCAAGGTAGCGGGAGGGCAAGAGACCCAGTACTTC.

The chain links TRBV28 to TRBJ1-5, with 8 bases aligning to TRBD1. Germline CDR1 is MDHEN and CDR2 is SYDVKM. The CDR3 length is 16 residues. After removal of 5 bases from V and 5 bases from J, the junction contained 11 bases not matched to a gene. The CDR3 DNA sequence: TGTGCCAGCAGTGCCGACAGGGGAATAAAGTATCAGCCCCAGCATTTT. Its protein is CASSADRGIKYQPQHF. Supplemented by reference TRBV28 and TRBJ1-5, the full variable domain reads DVKVTQSSRYLVKRTGEKVFLECVQDMDHENMFWYRQDPGLGLRLIYFSYDVKMKEKGDIPEGYSVSREKKERFSLILESASTNQTSMYLCASSADRGIKYQPQHFGDGTRLSIL.

CDR3 loop: CASSFTSTGELFF. The CDR3 DNA is TGTGCCAGCAGCTTTACATCTACCGGGGAGCTGTTTTTT. V is TRBV7-9 and J is TRBJ2-2; D unresolved. The CDR3 contains 13 residues. Germline CDR1 is SEHNR and CDR2 is FQNEAQ (reference sequence). Trimming removed 3 bases from V and 5 bases from J, with 7 bases in between. The whole variable domain, filled in from reference TRBV7-9 and TRBJ2-2, reads DTGVSQNPRHKITKRGQNVTFRCDPISEHNRLYWYRQTLGQGPEFLTYFQNEAQLEKSRLLSDRFSAERPKGSFSTLEIQRTEQGDSAMYLCASSFTSTGELFFGEGSRLTVL.

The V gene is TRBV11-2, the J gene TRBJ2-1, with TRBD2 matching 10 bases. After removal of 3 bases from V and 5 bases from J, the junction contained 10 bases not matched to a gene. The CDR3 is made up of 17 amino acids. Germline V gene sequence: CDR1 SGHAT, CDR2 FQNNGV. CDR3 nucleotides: TGTGCCAGCAGCTTCCGCATTCTAGCGGGGGCCCACAATGAGCAGTTCTTC. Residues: CASSFRILAGAHNEQFF.